A single sample is the source of the 18 T cell receptor beta chains below, sequenced in a study of blood T cell repertoires in COVID-19. Using immunoSEQ multiplex PCR, the repertoire was profiled, and TCRdb retains in-frame clones only, with some absent. The table records over 70,000 clones, approximately 80% of them present only once. Sequenced input: peripheral blood. The receptor source for this set is a man aged 70 or older with COVID-19, enrolled during active disease.

This rearrangement joins TRBV11-2 to TRBJ2-7; 7 bases line up with TRBD1. Germline values: CDR1 SGHAT, CDR2 FQNNGV. Germline trimming cut 0 bases from V and 1 base from J; bases unmatched to any gene: 6. This CDR3 has 16 residues. CDR3 sequence reads: CASSLDLTQGSYEQYF. For the CDR3, the DNA is TGTGCCAGCAGCTTAGATCTTACACAGGGGTCCTACGAGCAGTACTTC.

The chain employs TRBV19 and TRBJ1-5; 7 bases line up with TRBD1. Germline CDR1 is LNHDA and CDR2 is SQIVND (reference sequence). This CDR3 comprises 13 residues. CDR3 bases: TGTGCAGTGGGGACAGAACTTAATCAGCCCCAGCATTTT. Protein: CAVGTELNQPQHF. Supplemented by reference TRBV19 and TRBJ1-5, the full variable domain reads DGGITQSPKYLFRKEGQNVTLSCEQNLNHDAMYWYRQDPGQGLRLIYYSQIVNDFQKGDIAEGYSVSREKKESFPLTVTSAQKNPTAFYLCAVGTELNQPQHFGDGTRLSIL.

This clone was observed a handful of times. This rearrangement joins TRBV25-1 to TRBJ2-5; 7 bases align to TRBD1. The CDR3 covers 13 residues. J lost 5 bases, V lost 5 bases, and 5 bases had no gene match. Germline V gene lookup returns CDR1 MGHDK and CDR2 SYGVNS. This chain's CDR3 is CASSLGGWETQYF. The CDR3 region has the DNA TGTGCCAGCAGTCTAGGGGGCTGGGAGACCCAGTACTTC.

CDR3 protein: CASSLLGKLNTEAFF. The CDR3 DNA reads as TGTGCCAGTAGCCTACTCGGGAAATTGAACACTGAAGCTTTCTTT. The chain carries TRBV19 and TRBJ1-1; D unresolved. Germline values: CDR1 LNHDA, CDR2 SQIVND (reference sequence). The CDR3 is 15 amino acids. The V end lost 6 bases, the J end lost 0 bases, and 14 bases lay between the germline ends.

This clone appeared a single time. The V call is TRBV2, the J call TRBJ1-2, with 8 bases lining up with TRBD1. Germline V gene lookup returns CDR1 SNHLY and CDR2 FYNNEI. The J segment lost 0 bases and the V segment lost 1 base, leaving 1 base of the junction unmatched. The CDR3 extends over 15 amino acids. The CDR3 bases are TGTGCCAGCAGTGAAGAGACAGGGGCTAACTATGGCTACACCTTC. Translating gives CASSEETGANYGYTF.

The J gene is TRBJ1-2, the V gene TRBV7-9; maybe TRBD1 (6 bases). Trimming left V 3 bases short and J 4 bases short, with 12 bases between. Germline assignment: CDR1 SEHNR and CDR2 FQNEAQ (reference sequence). The CDR3 contains 14 residues. CDR3 in amino acids: CASSFNQGIYGYTF. The CDR3 coding sequence is TGTGCCAGCAGCTTTAACCAGGGGATCTATGGCTACACCTTC.

V gene TRBV24-1 combines with J gene TRBJ2-1, with TRBD2 identical over 10 bases. The CDR3 consists of 21 residues. V was pared by 4 bases and J by 0 bases, with 17 bases of the junction left unmatched. The germline V gene has CDR1 KGHDR and CDR2 SFDVKD. The CDR3 sequence is CATSDPRASGSNWSSYNEQFF. CDR3 nucleotide sequence: TGTGCCACCAGTGACCCTAGGGCTAGCGGGAGTAACTGGAGCTCCTACAATGAGCAGTTCTTC.

DNA for the CDR3: TGTGCCACCAGTGACCAACAGGACAAGTACACCTTC. This codes for CATSDQQDKYTF. The chain is built from TRBV24-1 and TRBJ1-2; possibly TRBD1 for D (5 bases). The V end lost 4 bases, the J end lost 11 bases, and 13 bases lay between the germline ends. Germline V gives CDR1 KGHDR, CDR2 SFDVKD. This CDR3 spans 12 amino acids.

This chain connects TRBV5-4 to TRBJ1-6; perhaps TRBD1 as D (5 bases). This CDR3 has 16 amino acids. The V end was cut by 3 bases, the J end by 4 bases, with 14 bases between. CDR1 is SGHNT and CDR2 is YYREEE in the germline V gene (reference sequence). In DNA form, the CDR3 reads TGTGCCAGCAGCTCGGTGGAGACAGAGTATAATTCACCCCTCCACTTT. It yields the protein CASSSVETEYNSPLHF. The full variable domain, in which reference TRBV5-4 and TRBJ1-6 provide the parts outside the CDR3, is ETGVTQSPTHLIKTRGQQVTLRCSSQSGHNTVSWYQQALGQGPQFIFQYYREEENGRGNFPPRFSGLQFPNYSSELNVNALELDDSALYLCASSSVETEYNSPLHFGNGTRLTVT.

The chain is built from TRBV10-2 and TRBJ2-7; TRBD2 aligns across 11 bases. V shed 5 bases, J shed 2 bases, and the junction held 5 bases outside the gene matches. The germline V gene encodes CDR1 WSHSY and CDR2 SAAADI. This CDR3 comprises 15 residues. CDR3 DNA sequence: TGCGCCAGCAGTCCCGGGACTAGCGGTACCTACGAGCAGTACTTC. It encodes CASSPGTSGTYEQYF.

The chain combines TRBV12-5 with TRBJ2-1; TRBD2 aligns across 8 bases. Trimming cost V 4 bases and J 6 bases; bases outside gene matches: 5. Germline lookup yields CDR1 LGHNT and CDR2 FRNRAP. The CDR3 is 14 residues long. This chain's CDR3 is CASGSPGGGNEQFF. The CDR3 DNA is TGTGCTAGTGGTTCCCCCGGGGGGGGCAATGAGCAGTTCTTC.

The chain uses TRBV5-1 and TRBJ2-3; 10 bases are shared with TRBD2. Unmatched junction bases numbered 6, after V lost 5 bases and J lost 3 bases. CDR1 SGHRS and CDR2 YFSETQ come from the germline V gene. This CDR3 has 15 amino acids. The CDR3 nucleotides read TGCGCCAGCAGGGACTCTAGCGGGAGTACAGATACGCAGTATTTT. This gives the protein CASRDSSGSTDTQYF.

V and J are TRBV28 and TRBJ2-7, with 11 bases aligning to TRBD2. Germline CDR1 is MDHEN and CDR2 is SYDVKM. Trimming at V came to 6 bases and at J to 4 bases, leaving 5 bases not matched to a gene. The CDR3 runs 14 residues. The CDR3 loop reads CASRVAGGGYEQYF. The CDR3 DNA reads TGTGCCAGCAGGGTAGCGGGAGGGGGGTACGAGCAGTACTTC.

V is TRBV18 and J is TRBJ2-1, with 8 bases fitting TRBD1. V dropped 3 bases and J dropped 8; count of bases not matched to a gene: 6. CDR1 and CDR2 (germline): KGHSH, LQKENI. The CDR3 covers 14 residues. CDR3 in amino acids: CASSPRQGADEQFF. The CDR3 region has the DNA TGTGCCAGCTCACCCAGGCAGGGGGCTGATGAGCAGTTCTTC.

The chain couples TRBV29-1 to TRBJ1-2; D is possibly TRBD1 (5 bases). Germline CDR1 and CDR2: SQVTM and ANQGSEA. There are 12 residues in the CDR3. Between the trimmed V and J ends, which lost 6 bases and 5 bases, there was a span of 13 bases. This CDR3 is CSVDSPVYGYTF. Written as DNA, the CDR3 is TGCAGCGTCGACAGTCCTGTTTATGGCTACACCTTC.

The rearrangement uses TRBV28 and TRBJ2-2, with 11 bases fitting TRBD1. This CDR3 comprises 15 residues. The V and J ends lost 6 bases and 5 bases, in that order; junction bases with no gene match: 5. Germline V gene sequence: CDR1 MDHEN, CDR2 SYDVKM. In DNA form, the CDR3 reads TGTGCCAGCAGATCCGGGACAGGGGGGACCGGGGAGCTGTTTTTT. Translated, it gives CASRSGTGGTGELFF.

The chain employs TRBV7-9 and TRBJ2-3; 8 bases are shared with TRBD2. In germline, CDR1 is SEHNR, CDR2 FQNEAQ (reference sequence). After removal of 8 bases from V and 5 bases from J, the junction contained 15 bases not matched to a gene. The CDR3 runs 16 residues. The CDR3 region is CASGMSAGAFGDTQYF. The CDR3 nucleotides are TGTGCCAGCGGAATGTCAGCGGGGGCCTTCGGAGATACGCAGTATTTT.

The chain is built from TRBV7-6 and TRBJ2-5, with D tentatively TRBD2 (6 bases). CDR3 length: 16 amino acids. Looked up from germline, CDR1 is SGHVS and CDR2 is FNYEAQ. V shed 0 bases and J shed 5 bases, with 16 bases lying between them. This CDR3 reads CASSLAARLGRETQYF. CDR3 nucleotide sequence: TGTGCCAGCAGCTTAGCCGCTCGACTAGGGAGGGAGACCCAGTACTTC.